Listed here are 14 T cell receptor beta chains from one sample, sequenced in a study of T cell responses to AZD1222 COVID-19 vaccine. Assay used: immunoSEQ multiplex PCR; TCRdb lists only in-frame clones, some missing. The sample has 100,000 to 150,000 clones, 88% seen once. This specimen consisted of peripheral blood, obtained on day 0 of AZD1222 vaccination. The origin of the receptors is an adult in good health.

The V and J genes are TRBV10-3 and TRBJ1-1; D not resolved. Trimming stripped 2 bases from V and 12 bases from J, with 10 bases between. This CDR3 spans 11 amino acids. The germline CDR1 and CDR2 sequences are ENHRY and SYGVKD. The CDR3 loop reads CAISEQALTFF. The CDR3 coding sequence is TGTGCCATCAGTGAGCAGGCACTTACTTTCTTT.

The chain employs TRBV28 and TRBJ2-7; TRBD1 agrees at 8 bases. The length of the CDR3 is 16 residues. With 5 bases clipped from V and 4 bases from J, the junction kept 13 bases outside the gene matches. The V gene's germline CDR1 is MDHEN and CDR2 SYDVKM. The CDR3 protein is CASSRRTGLGNYEQYF. CDR3 nucleotides: TGTGCCAGCAGTCGTCGGACAGGGTTGGGAAATTACGAGCAGTACTTC.

V usage is TRBV19 and J usage is TRBJ1-3; no reliable D call. The CDR3 is 12 amino acids. CDR1 and CDR2 from the germline V gene are LNHDA and SQIVND (reference sequence). Trimming shortened V by 5 bases and J by 4 bases, and 6 bases separated the two germline ends. The CDR3 spells CASSDLGNTIYF. Written as DNA, the CDR3 is TGTGCCAGTAGTGACCTCGGAAACACCATATATTTT.

This clone occurred a few times. This rearrangement joins TRBV5-1 to TRBJ1-5, with 7 bases that match TRBD1. There are 18 residues in the CDR3. Germline assignment: CDR1 SGHRS and CDR2 YFSETQ. V was pared by 4 bases and J by 0 bases, with 13 bases of the junction left unmatched. CDR3 sequence reads: CASSDPLRDSYSNQPQHF. Here the CDR3 DNA reads TGCGCCAGCAGCGACCCCCTTCGGGACAGCTATAGCAATCAGCCCCAGCATTTT. The variable domain in full, completed from reference TRBV5-1 and TRBJ1-5, reads KAGVTQTPRYLIKTRGQQVTLSCSPISGHRSVSWYQQTPGQGLQFLFEYFSETQRNKGNFPGRFSGRQFSNSRSEMNVSTLELGDSALYLCASSDPLRDSYSNQPQHFGDGTRLSIL.

The chain has TRBV27 and TRBJ2-2; D may be TRBD2 (6 bases). The V end was cut by 5 bases, the J end by 0 bases, with 10 bases between. The CDR3 is made up of 15 amino acids. CDR1 MNHEY and CDR2 SMNVEV come from the germline V gene (reference sequence). The CDR3 sequence is CASSRDFTNTGELFF. CDR3 nucleotides: TGTGCCAGCAGTCGGGACTTTACGAACACCGGGGAGCTGTTTTTT.

The chain has TRBV24-1 and TRBJ1-2; no clear D. Germline V CDR1 and CDR2: KGHDR, SFDVKD. V lost 1 base, J lost 6 bases, and 8 bases lay in between. The CDR3 runs to 13 residues. The CDR3 region is CATSDFTGNGYTF. CDR3 coding DNA: TGTGCCACCAGTGATTTTACGGGGAATGGCTACACCTTC.

The chain couples TRBV7-2 to TRBJ1-5, with 7 bases identical to TRBD1. The CDR3 consists of 15 residues. Per germline, CDR1 SGHTA and CDR2 FQGNSA. V was clipped by 2 bases and J by 6 bases; unmatched bases: 7. The CDR3 spells CASSLSTGDGQPQHF. CDR3 bases: TGTGCCAGCAGCTTAAGTACAGGGGACGGTCAGCCCCAGCATTTT.

V and J are TRBV10-3 and TRBJ1-1; D is ambiguous. Deletions cut 7 bases from V and 4 bases from J, with 10 bases between. This CDR3 is 12 amino acids long. CDR1 is ENHRY and CDR2 is SYGVKD in the germline V gene. The CDR3 bases are TGTGCCATCAAGTCCCCGGGCACTGAAGCTTTCTTT. This codes for CAIKSPGTEAFF.

The V and J genes are TRBV1 and TRBJ2-7. TRBV1 is a pseudogene. The length of the CDR3 is 16 residues. CDR3 protein: CTSSQGGILMSYEQYF. As DNA, the CDR3 is TGCACCAGCAGCCAAGGGGGAATATTAATGTCCTACGAGCAGTACTTC.

V and J are TRBV7-9 and TRBJ2-1, with 8 bases lining up with TRBD2. CDR1 is SEHNR and CDR2 is FQNEAQ in the germline V gene (reference sequence). The junction had 5 bases not matched to a gene; V was cut back by 0 bases and J by 4 bases. The length of the CDR3 is 16 residues. CDR3 coding DNA: TGTGCCAGCAGCTTAGCGTATACTAGCGGTTACAATGAGCAGTTCTTC. As protein: CASSLAYTSGYNEQFF.

This chain uses TRBV5-1 with TRBJ1-1; TRBD1 might be the D (5 bases). V dropped 4 bases and J dropped 1 base, with 14 bases sitting between them. This CDR3 spans 15 amino acids. CDR1 is SGHRS, CDR2 YFSETQ, per germline. The CDR3 nucleotides read TGCGCCAGCAGCCCTACCGGGACCGAGAACACTGAAGCTTTCTTT. Its protein product is CASSPTGTENTEAFF.

The chain is built from TRBV19 and TRBJ1-2; the D is unclear. The CDR3 spans 12 residues. Germline V gene data show CDR1 as LNHDA and CDR2 as SQIVND (reference sequence). The V end lost 5 bases, the J end lost 8 bases, and 12 bases lay between the germline ends. This CDR3 is CASSQRTDGYTF. Written as DNA, the CDR3 is TGTGCCAGTAGTCAACGGACGGACGGCTACACCTTC.

The V gene is TRBV28, the J gene TRBJ1-1; 7 nucleotides agree with TRBD1. The J segment lost 1 base and the V segment lost 7 bases, leaving 6 bases of the junction unmatched. The CDR3 runs 14 residues. Germline V gene sequence: CDR1 MDHEN, CDR2 SYDVKM. This CDR3 reads CASNLQGTNTEAFF. CDR3 in DNA: TGTGCCAGCAACTTACAGGGGACGAACACTGAAGCTTTCTTT.

This clone has only a few counts. V and J are TRBV12-3 or TRBV12-4 and TRBJ1-3; possible D gene TRBD1, 5 bases. This CDR3 is built from 12 residues. V lost 6 bases to trimming and J lost 4 bases, with 7 bases between them. CDR3 coding DNA: TGTGCCAGCAGCAGGGACGGAAACACCATATATTTT. It translates to CASSRDGNTIYF.